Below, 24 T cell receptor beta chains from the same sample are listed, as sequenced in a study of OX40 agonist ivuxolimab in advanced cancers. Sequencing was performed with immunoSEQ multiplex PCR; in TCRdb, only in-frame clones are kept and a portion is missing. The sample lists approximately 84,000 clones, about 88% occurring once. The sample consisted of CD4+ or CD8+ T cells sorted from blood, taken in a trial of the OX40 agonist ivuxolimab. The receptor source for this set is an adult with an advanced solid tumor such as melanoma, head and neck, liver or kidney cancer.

The chain's CDR3 is CASSIQVRETQYF. The CDR3 DNA reads as TGTGCCAGCAGTATCCAAGTGAGGGAGACCCAGTACTTC. The rearrangement uses TRBV28 and TRBJ2-5, with no clear D. The germline V and J ends were trimmed by 5 bases and 5 bases, with 12 bases remaining between them. Per the germline V gene, CDR1 is MDHEN and CDR2 is SYDVKM. The CDR3 has 13 residues. The whole variable domain, filled in from reference TRBV28 and TRBJ2-5, reads DVKVTQSSRYLVKRTGEKVFLECVQDMDHENMFWYRQDPGLGLRLIYFSYDVKMKEKGDIPEGYSVSREKKERFSLILESASTNQTSMYLCASSIQVRETQYFGPGTRLLVL.

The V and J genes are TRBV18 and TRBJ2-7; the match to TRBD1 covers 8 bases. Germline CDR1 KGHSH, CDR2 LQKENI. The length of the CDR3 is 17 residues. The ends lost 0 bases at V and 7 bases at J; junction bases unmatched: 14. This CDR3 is CASSPPGTGPVAVEQYF. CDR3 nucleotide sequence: TGTGCCAGCTCACCACCCGGGACAGGTCCCGTAGCGGTTGAGCAGTACTTC.

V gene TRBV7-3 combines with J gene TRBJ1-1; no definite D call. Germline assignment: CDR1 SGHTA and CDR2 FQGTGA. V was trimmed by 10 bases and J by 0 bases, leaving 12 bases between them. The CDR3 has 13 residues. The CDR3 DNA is TGTGCCACCTCCCGAGGGATGAACACTGAAGCTTTCTTT. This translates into CATSRGMNTEAFF. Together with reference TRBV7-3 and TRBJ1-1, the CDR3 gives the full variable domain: GAGVSQTPSNKVTEKGKYVELRCDPISGHTALYWYRQSLGQGPEFLIYFQGTGAADDSGLPNDRFFAVRPEGSVSTLKIQRTERGDSAVYLCATSRGMNTEAFFGQGTRLTVV.

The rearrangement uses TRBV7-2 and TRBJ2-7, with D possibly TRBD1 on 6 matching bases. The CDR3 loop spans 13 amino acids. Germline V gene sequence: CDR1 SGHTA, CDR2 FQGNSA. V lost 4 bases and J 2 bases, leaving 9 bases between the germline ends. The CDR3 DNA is TGTGCCAGCAGCTCCAGGGGCACCTACGAGCAGTACTTC. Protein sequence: CASSSRGTYEQYF.

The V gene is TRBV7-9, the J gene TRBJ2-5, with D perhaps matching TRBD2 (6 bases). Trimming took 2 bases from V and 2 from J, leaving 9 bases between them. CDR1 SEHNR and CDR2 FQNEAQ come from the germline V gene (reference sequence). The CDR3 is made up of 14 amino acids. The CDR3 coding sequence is TGTGCCAGCAGCTTATTGGGGGGTCAAGAGACCCAGTACTTC. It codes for CASSLLGGQETQYF.

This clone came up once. The CDR3 sequence is CSVDPLEVQFF. The DNA for the CDR3 is TGCAGCGTTGATCCCCTTGAGGTGCAGTTCTTC. The chain is built from TRBV29-1 and TRBJ2-1; unclear D gene. CDR1 is SQVTM and CDR2 is ANQGSEA in the germline V gene. The CDR3 sequence is 11 residues long. V was trimmed by 3 bases and J by 12 bases, leaving 12 bases between them.

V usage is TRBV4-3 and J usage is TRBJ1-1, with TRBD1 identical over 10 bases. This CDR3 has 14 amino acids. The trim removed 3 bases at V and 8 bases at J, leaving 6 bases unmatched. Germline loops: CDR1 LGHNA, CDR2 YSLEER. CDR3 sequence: CASSQKRTGGEAFF. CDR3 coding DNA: TGCGCCAGCAGCCAGAAAAGGACAGGGGGGGAAGCTTTCTTT.

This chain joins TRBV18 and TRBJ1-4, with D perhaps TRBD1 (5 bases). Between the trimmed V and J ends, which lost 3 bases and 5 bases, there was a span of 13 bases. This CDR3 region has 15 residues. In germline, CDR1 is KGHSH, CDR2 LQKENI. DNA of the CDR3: TGTGCCAGCTCACCCCGTGGGGGGAGGAATGAAAAACTGTTTTTT. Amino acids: CASSPRGGRNEKLFF.

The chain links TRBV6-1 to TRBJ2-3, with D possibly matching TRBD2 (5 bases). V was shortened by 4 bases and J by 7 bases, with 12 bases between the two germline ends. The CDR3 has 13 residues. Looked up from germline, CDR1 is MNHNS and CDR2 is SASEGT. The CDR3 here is CASSALRGNTQYF. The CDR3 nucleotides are TGTGCCAGCAGTGCTCTTCGGGGAAATACGCAGTATTTT.

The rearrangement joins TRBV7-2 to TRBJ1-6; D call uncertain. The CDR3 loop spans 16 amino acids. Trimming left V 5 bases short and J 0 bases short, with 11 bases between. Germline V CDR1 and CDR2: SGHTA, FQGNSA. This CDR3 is CASSLYGSSYNSPLHF. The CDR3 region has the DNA TGTGCCAGCAGCCTGTACGGAAGCTCCTATAATTCACCCCTCCACTTT.

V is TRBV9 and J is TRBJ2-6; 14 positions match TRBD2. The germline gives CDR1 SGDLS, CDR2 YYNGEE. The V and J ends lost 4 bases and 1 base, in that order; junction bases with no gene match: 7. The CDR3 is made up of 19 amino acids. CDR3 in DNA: TGTGCCAGCAGCCCGGGACTAGCGGGGGTATTGTCTGGGGCCAACGTCCTGACTTTC. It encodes CASSPGLAGVLSGANVLTF.

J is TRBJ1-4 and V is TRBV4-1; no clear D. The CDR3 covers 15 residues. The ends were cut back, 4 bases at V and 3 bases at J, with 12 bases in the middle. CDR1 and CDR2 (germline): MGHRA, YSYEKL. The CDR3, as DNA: TGCGCCAGCAGCCTGTCTCGGAATTCTAATGAAAAACTGTTTTTT. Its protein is CASSLSRNSNEKLFF.

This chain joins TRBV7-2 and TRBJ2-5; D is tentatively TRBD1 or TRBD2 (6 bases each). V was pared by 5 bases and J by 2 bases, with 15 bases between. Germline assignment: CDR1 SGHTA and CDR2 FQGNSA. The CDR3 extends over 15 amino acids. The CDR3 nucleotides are TGTGCCAGCAGCCCCCAGGGGACTGTTCAAGAGACCCAGTACTTC. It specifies CASSPQGTVQETQYF. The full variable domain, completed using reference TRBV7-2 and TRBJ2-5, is GAGVSQSPSNKVTEKGKDVELRCDPISGHTALYWYRQSLGQGLEFLIYFQGNSAPDKSGLPSDRFSAERTGGSVSTLTIQRTQQEDSAVYLCASSPQGTVQETQYFGPGTRLLVL.

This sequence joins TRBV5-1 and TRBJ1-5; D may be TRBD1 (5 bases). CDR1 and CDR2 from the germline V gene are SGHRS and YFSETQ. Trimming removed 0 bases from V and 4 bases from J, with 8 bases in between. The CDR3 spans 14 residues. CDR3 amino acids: CASSLGGENQPQHF. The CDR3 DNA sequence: TGCGCCAGCAGCTTGGGAGGGGAGAATCAGCCCCAGCATTTT.

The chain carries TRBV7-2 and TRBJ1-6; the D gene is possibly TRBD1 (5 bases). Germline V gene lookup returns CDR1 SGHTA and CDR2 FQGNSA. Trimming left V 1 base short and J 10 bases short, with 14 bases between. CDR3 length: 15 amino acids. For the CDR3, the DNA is TGTGCCAGCAGCTTAGTCAGCCAGGGAACCTCACCCCTCCACTTT. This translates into CASSLVSQGTSPLHF.

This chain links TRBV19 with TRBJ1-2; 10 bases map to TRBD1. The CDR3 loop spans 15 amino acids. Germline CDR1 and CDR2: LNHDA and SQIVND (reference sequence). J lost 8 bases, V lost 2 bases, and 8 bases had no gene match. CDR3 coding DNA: TGTGCCAGTAGTATAATAGTCGGACAGGGGGACGGCTACACCTTC. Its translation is CASSIIVGQGDGYTF.

Here the CDR3 DNA reads TGTGCCAGCAGCCAAGTAAGGAGGTTCAATGAGCAGTTCTTC. Residues: CASSQVRRFNEQFF. This chain joins TRBV14 and TRBJ2-1; tentative D call: TRBD2 (5 bases). V was clipped by 1 base and J by 6 bases, with 10 bases between them. The CDR3 is 14 residues long. Germline V gene data show CDR1 as SGHDN and CDR2 as FVKESK.

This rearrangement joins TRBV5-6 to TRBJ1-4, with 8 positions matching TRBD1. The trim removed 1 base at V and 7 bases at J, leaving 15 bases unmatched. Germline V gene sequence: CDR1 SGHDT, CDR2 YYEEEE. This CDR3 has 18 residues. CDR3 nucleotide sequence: TGTGCCAGCAGCTTGAGTTGGAATCCAGGGGGCGCGGGTGAAAAACTGTTTTTT. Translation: CASSLSWNPGGAGEKLFF.

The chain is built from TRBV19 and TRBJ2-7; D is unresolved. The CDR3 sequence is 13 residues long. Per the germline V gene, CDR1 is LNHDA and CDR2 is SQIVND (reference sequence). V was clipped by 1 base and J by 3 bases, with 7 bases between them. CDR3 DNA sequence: TGTGCCAGTAGTATAGGGCAGAACTACGAGCAGTACTTC. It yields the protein CASSIGQNYEQYF.

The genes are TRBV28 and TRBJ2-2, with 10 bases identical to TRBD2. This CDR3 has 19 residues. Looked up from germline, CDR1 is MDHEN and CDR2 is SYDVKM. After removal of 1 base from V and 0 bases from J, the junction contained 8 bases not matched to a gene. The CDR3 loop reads CASSLFFGLAEANTGELFF. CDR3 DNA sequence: TGTGCCAGCAGTTTATTTTTCGGACTAGCGGAAGCGAACACCGGGGAGCTGTTTTTT. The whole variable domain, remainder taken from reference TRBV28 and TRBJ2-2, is DVKVTQSSRYLVKRTGEKVFLECVQDMDHENMFWYRQDPGLGLRLIYFSYDVKMKEKGDIPEGYSVSREKKERFSLILESASTNQTSMYLCASSLFFGLAEANTGELFFGEGSRLTVL.

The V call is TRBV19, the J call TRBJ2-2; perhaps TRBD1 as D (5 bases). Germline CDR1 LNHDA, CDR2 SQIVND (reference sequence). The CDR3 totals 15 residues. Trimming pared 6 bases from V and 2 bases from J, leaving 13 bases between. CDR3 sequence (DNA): TGTGCCAGTAGGTTGGAGACAGCAAACACCGGGGAGCTGTTTTTT. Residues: CASRLETANTGELFF. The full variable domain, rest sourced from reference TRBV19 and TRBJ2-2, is DGGITQSPKYLFRKEGQNVTLSCEQNLNHDAMYWYRQDPGQGLRLIYYSQIVNDFQKGDIAEGYSVSREKKESFPLTVTSAQKNPTAFYLCASRLETANTGELFFGEGSRLTVL.

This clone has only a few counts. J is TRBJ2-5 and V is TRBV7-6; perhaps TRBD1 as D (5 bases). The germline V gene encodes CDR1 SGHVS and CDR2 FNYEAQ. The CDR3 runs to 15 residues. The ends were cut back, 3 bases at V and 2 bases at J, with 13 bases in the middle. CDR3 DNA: TGTGCCAGCAGCTTCCGAACAGGTACTCAAGAGACCCAGTACTTC. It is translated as CASSFRTGTQETQYF.

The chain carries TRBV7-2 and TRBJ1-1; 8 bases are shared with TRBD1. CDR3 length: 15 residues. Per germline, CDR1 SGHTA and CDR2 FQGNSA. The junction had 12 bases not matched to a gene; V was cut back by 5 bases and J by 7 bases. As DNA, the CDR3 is TGTGCCAGCAGCACGGACAGCCGACAGGGGAATGAAGCTTTCTTT. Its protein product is CASSTDSRQGNEAFF.

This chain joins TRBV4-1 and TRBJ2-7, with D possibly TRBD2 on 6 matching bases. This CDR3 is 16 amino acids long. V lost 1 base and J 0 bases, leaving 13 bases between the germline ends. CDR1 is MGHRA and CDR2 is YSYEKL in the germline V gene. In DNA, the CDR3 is TGCGCCAGCAGCCAAGTTCCAGCGGGCGACTCCTACGAGCAGTACTTC. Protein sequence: CASSQVPAGDSYEQYF.